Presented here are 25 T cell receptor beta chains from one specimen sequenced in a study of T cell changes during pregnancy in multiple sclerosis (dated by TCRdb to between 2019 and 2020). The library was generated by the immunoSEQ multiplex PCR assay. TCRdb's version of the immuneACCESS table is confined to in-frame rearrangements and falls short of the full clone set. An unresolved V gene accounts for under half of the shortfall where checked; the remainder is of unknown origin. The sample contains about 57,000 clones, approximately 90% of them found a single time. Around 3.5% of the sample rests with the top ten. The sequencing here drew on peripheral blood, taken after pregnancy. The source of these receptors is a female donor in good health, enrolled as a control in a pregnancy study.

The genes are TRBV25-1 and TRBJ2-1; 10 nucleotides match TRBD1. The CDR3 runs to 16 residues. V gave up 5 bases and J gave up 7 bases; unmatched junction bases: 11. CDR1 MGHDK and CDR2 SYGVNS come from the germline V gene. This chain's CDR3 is CASSHSVGQGRNEQFF. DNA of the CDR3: TGTGCCAGCAGTCATTCTGTGGGACAGGGGAGAAATGAGCAGTTCTTC.

The CDR3 protein is CASSTSGQNTEAFF. The CDR3 DNA reads TGTGCCAGCAGCACTAGTGGTCAGAACACTGAAGCTTTCTTT. The J gene is TRBJ1-1, the V gene TRBV13; D uncertain. V was pared by 5 bases and J by 1 base, with 11 bases between. The germline gives CDR1 PRHDT, CDR2 FYEKMQ (reference sequence). The CDR3 has 14 residues.

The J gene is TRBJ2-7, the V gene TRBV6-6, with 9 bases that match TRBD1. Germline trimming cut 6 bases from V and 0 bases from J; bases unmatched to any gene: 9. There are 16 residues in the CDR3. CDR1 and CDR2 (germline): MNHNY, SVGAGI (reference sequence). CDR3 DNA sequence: TGTGCCAGCAGATGGACCGGACAGGGGAGCTCCTACGAGCAGTACTTC. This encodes CASRWTGQGSSYEQYF.

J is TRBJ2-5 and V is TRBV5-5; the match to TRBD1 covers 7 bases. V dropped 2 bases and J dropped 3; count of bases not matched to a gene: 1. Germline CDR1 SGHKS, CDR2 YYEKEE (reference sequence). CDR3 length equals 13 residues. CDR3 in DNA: TGTGCCAGCAGCTTTACAGGGGAAGAGACCCAGTACTTC. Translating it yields CASSFTGEETQYF.

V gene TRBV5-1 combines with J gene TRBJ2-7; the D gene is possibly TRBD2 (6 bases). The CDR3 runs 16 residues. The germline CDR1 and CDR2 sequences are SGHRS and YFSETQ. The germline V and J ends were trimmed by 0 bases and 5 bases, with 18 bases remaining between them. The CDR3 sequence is CASSLGTGARRDEQYF. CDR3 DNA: TGCGCCAGCAGCTTGGGAACGGGAGCGCGGCGCGACGAGCAGTACTTC.

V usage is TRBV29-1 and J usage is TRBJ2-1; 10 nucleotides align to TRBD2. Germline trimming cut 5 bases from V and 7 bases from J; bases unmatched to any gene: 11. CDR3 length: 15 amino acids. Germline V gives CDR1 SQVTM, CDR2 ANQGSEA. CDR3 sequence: CSVLLAGELWNEQFF. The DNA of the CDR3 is TGCAGCGTTCTCCTAGCGGGAGAATTATGGAATGAGCAGTTCTTC.

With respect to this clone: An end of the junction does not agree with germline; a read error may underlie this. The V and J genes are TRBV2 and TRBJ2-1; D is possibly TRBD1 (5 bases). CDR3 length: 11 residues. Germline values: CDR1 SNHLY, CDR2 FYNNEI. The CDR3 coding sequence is TGTGCCAGCAGTGTGGACAAGGAGCAGTTCTTC. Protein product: CASSVDKEQFF.

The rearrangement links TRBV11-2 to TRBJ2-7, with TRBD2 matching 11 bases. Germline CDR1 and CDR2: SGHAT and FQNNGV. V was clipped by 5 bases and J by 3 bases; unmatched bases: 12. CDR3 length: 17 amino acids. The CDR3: CASSPHVSSGGVYEQYF. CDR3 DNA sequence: TGTGCCAGCAGCCCCCACGTTAGTAGCGGGGGGGTCTACGAGCAGTACTTC.

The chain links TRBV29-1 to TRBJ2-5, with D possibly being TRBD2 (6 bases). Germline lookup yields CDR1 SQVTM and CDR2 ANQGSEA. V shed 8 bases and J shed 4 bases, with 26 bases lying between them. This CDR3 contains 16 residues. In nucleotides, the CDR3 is TGCAGCACCCTGCGGGGTGGCTGGGGAGTTGGAGAGACCCAGTACTTC. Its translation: CSTLRGGWGVGETQYF.

The CDR3 coding sequence is TGTGCCAGCAGTGACCAGGGGCACAATGAGCAGTTCTTC. Its translation: CASSDQGHNEQFF. The chain combines TRBV6-4 with TRBJ2-1; D perhaps matches TRBD1 (6 bases). Trimming stripped 2 bases from V and 5 bases from J, with 7 bases between. Germline CDR1 is MRHNA and CDR2 is SNTAGT. The CDR3 is 13 amino acids.

CDR3 in DNA: TGTGCCAGCAGCTTACAAAGGGGTTACTACGAGCAGTACTTC. Translation gives CASSLQRGYYEQYF. The rearrangement uses TRBV7-2 and TRBJ2-7; tentative D call: TRBD1 (5 bases). The CDR3 has 14 amino acids. Germline CDR1 and CDR2: SGHTA and FQGNSA. The V and J ends lost 2 bases and 3 bases respectively, with 11 bases between them. The whole variable domain, remainder taken from reference TRBV7-2 and TRBJ2-7, is GAGVSQSPSNKVTEKGKDVELRCDPISGHTALYWYRQSLGQGLEFLIYFQGNSAPDKSGLPSDRFSAERTGGSVSTLTIQRTQQEDSAVYLCASSLQRGYYEQYFGPGTRLTVT.

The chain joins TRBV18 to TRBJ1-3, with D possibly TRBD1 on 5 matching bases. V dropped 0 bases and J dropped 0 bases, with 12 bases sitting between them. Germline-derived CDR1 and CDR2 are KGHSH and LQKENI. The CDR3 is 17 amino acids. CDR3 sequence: CASSPPGLQSSGNTIYF. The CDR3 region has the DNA TGTGCCAGCTCACCACCGGGACTGCAGAGCTCTGGAAACACCATATATTTT.

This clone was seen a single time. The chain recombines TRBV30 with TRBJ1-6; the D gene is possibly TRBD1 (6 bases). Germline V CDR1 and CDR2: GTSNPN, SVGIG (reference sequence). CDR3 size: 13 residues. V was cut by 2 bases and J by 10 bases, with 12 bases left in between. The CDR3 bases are TGTGCCTGGAGTAACAGGGAACACTCACCCCTCCACTTT. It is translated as CAWSNREHSPLHF.

CDR3 coding DNA: TGTGCCAGCAGTTTAGGGCTGATTCCCTACGAGCAGTACTTC. Translation gives CASSLGLIPYEQYF. The genes are TRBV28 and TRBJ2-7; no clear D. Germline CDR1 and CDR2: MDHEN and SYDVKM. Trimming removed 2 bases from V and 2 bases from J, with 10 bases in between. The CDR3 has 14 residues.

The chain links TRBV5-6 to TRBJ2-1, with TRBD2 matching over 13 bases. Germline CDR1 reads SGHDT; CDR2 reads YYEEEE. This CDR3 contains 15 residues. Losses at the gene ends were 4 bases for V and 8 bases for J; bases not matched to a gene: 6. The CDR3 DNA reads TGTGCCAGCAGCCCAACTAGCGGGAGGGGCGATGAGCAGTTCTTC. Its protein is CASSPTSGRGDEQFF.

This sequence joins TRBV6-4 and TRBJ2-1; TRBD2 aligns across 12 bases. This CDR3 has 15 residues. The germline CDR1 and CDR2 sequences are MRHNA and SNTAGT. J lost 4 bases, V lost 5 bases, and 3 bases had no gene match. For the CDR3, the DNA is TGTGCCAGCAGTCTCGGGACTAGCGGGTACAATGAGCAGTTCTTC. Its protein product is CASSLGTSGYNEQFF.

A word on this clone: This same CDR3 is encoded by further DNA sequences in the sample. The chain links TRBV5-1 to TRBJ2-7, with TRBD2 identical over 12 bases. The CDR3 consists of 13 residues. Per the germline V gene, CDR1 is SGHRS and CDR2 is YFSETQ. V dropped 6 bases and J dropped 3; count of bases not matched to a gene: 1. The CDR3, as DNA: TGCGCCAGCAAGGGACTAGCGGGCTACGAGCAGTACTTC. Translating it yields CASKGLAGYEQYF.

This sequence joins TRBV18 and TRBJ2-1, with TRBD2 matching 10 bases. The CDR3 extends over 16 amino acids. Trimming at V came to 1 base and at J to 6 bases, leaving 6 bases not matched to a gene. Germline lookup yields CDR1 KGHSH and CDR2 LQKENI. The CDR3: CASSPQTLAGVNEQFF. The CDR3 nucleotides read TGTGCCAGCTCACCACAAACTCTAGCGGGGGTCAATGAGCAGTTCTTC.

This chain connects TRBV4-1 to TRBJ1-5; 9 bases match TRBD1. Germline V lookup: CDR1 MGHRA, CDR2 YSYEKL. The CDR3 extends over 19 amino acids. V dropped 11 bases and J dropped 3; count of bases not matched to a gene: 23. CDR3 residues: CASSSQASGTGFFNQPQHF. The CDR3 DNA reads TGCGCCTCCAGCAGCCAGGCGTCCGGGACAGGGTTTTTCAATCAGCCCCAGCATTTT.

The CDR3 nucleotides are TGTGCCAGCAGCGCTTCCGGGGGGGGAAATGGCTACACCTTC. Translation gives CASSASGGGNGYTF. The chain is built from TRBV9 and TRBJ1-2; D is perhaps TRBD1 (5 bases). CDR1 SGDLS and CDR2 YYNGEE come from the germline V gene. The CDR3 is made up of 14 amino acids. Trimming stripped 3 bases from V and 6 bases from J, with 15 bases between.

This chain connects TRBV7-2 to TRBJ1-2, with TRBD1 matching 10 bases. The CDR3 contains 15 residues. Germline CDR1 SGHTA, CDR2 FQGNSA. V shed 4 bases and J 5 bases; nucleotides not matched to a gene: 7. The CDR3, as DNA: TGTGCCAGCAGCTCAACGACAGGGGGCGCATATGGCTACACCTTC. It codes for CASSSTTGGAYGYTF.

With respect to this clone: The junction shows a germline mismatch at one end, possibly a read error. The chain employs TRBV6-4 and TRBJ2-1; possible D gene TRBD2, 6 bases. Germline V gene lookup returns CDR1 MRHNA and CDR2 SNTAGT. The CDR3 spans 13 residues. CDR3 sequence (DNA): TGTGCCAGCAGTCGGGACTCCAACAATGAGCAGTTCTTC. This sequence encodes CASSRDSNNEQFF.

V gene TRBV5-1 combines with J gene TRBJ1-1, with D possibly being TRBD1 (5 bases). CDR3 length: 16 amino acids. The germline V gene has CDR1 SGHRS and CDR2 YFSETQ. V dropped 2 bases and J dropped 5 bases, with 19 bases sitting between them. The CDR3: CASSLNSDTLGTEAFF. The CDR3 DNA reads TGCGCCAGCAGCTTAAACTCGGACACCCTGGGTACTGAAGCTTTCTTT.

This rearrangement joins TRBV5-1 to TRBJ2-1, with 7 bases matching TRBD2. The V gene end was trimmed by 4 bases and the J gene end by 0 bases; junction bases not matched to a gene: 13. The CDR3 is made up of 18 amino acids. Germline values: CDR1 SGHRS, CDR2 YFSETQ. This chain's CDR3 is CASSPRRAGASSYNEQFF. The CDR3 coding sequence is TGCGCCAGCAGCCCCAGACGGGCGGGAGCTTCCTCCTACAATGAGCAGTTCTTC.

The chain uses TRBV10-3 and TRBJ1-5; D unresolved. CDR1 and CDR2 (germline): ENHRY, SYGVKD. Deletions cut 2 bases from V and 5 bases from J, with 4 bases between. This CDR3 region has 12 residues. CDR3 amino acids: CAISEADQPQHF. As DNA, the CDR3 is TGTGCCATCAGTGAGGCAGATCAGCCCCAGCATTTT.